The sequence of this T cell receptor beta chain was determined in a study of blood T cell repertoires in COVID-19. The CDR3 is made up of 13 amino acids. CDR1 is MNHEY, CDR2 SMNVEV, per germline (reference sequence). V trimming: 5 bases; J trimming: 3 bases; junction bases outside the gene matches: 3. The repertoire was sequenced with immunoSEQ multiplex PCR; TCRdb's copy has only in-frame clones and lacks some. The sample includes 150,000 to 200,000 clones, about 85% of them seen just once. The clonotype comes from a man aged 55 to 69 with COVID-19, enrolled during active disease. The J gene is TRBJ2-7, the V gene TRBV27, with TRBD2 matching 8 bases. The sample consisted of peripheral blood. The CDR3 nucleotides read TGTGCCAGCAGTGGACTAGCTAACTACGAGCAGTACTTC. Its protein product is CASSGLANYEQYF.